This record concerns one TCR beta chain sequence. Its specific antigen is unknown. No base qualities exist here, and no much larger clone lies one base off it. The sample belongs to a study of blood T cell repertoires in COVID-19 (dated by TCRdb to the early 2020s). With respect to the entire study: Samples covering the acute and convalescent phases of COVID-19 were provided by collaborators in the United States, Italy and Spain. The material from the prospective study consisted of cDNA or gDNA derived from T cells, B-cell-depleted T cells, or PBMCs. Subjects who had been exposed to COVID-19, were actively infected with it, or had recovered from it provided the deeply sampled blood TCRbeta repertoires that made up the dataset. A freely available public database, intended as a resource for researchers studying the immune response to SARS-CoV-2, is where the repertoires were released. Samples came from the ongoing ImmuneRACE study (first 160 participants) plus 1,254 subjects from 6 global collaborators. A de-identified subject ID, COVID-19 status, age in years and sex were almost always included in the sample metadata. Where HLA class I and class II types were available, the types were taken from metadata supplied by the sample provider, not from assay-based typing. Points the paper makes about the study in general: The amount of clinical and demographic metadata varied by source and participant and was provided uncurated.

Participants in the prospective study were enrolled through a virtual design, were aged roughly 18 to 100 years, and lived in 24 United States geographic areas. In the prospective study, cohorts were assigned on the basis of participant-reported clinical history obtained from a screening survey and a study questionnaire. For ImmuneRACE Cohort 3, a participant was defined as recovered based on two consecutive negative NP/OP PCR tests, clearance by a healthcare professional, or resolution of symptoms. Mobile phlebotomists in the prospective study collected whole blood, serum and a nasopharyngeal or oropharyngeal swab from every participant. Over an approximately 2-month period, participants in the prospective study had the option of providing additional blood draws and questionnaires. Prospective study blood samples were shipped either frozen or at room temperature before DNA extraction. TCRbeta CDR3 regions were amplified from genomic DNA by means of the immunoSEQ Assay, a bias-controlled multiplex PCR. The paper's data handling went like this. Within the assay, amplification of reference gene primers was used to estimate how many nucleated cells each sample contained. To quantify the absolute abundance of each unique TCRbeta CDR3 rearrangement, sequence reads were collapsed and filtered. For each sample, productive Simpson clonality was calculated by taking the square root of Simpson's diversity index across productive rearrangements. The source is immuneACCESS, and TCRdb retained only in-frame sequences with V and J called. Part of the clones is not carried over; for the studies checked, unresolved V genes explain less than half of this, and the remainder is unexplained. Clone size and V and J calls were adopted from that table, with D and trimming inferred from the DNA. For this sample the table gives 250,000 or so clones, of which roughly nine tenths were detected only once. The ten largest make up approximately 2.4% of the sample.

From the cysteine through the phenylalanine, the CDR3 covers 16 amino acids. The kept DNA is CDR3 alone, 48 bases in frame from the first base. Relative to germline, V is missing 5 bases and J is missing 7 bases, with 9 bases of the junction outside any gene match. Based on the germline V gene (reference sequence), the CDR1 and CDR2 sequences are MNHEY and SMNVEV. The sequence was collected from a woman between 18 and 29 years old who had recovered from COVID-19. What was sequenced was PBMCs or T cells enriched from blood (not recorded which). This chain joins TRBV27 to TRBJ1-6, with 9 bases matching TRBD1. In nucleotides, the sequence is TGTGCCAGCAGTCTGATTGACAGGGGGGGGAATTCACCCCTCCACTTT. Translated, this is CASSLIDRGGNSPLHF.